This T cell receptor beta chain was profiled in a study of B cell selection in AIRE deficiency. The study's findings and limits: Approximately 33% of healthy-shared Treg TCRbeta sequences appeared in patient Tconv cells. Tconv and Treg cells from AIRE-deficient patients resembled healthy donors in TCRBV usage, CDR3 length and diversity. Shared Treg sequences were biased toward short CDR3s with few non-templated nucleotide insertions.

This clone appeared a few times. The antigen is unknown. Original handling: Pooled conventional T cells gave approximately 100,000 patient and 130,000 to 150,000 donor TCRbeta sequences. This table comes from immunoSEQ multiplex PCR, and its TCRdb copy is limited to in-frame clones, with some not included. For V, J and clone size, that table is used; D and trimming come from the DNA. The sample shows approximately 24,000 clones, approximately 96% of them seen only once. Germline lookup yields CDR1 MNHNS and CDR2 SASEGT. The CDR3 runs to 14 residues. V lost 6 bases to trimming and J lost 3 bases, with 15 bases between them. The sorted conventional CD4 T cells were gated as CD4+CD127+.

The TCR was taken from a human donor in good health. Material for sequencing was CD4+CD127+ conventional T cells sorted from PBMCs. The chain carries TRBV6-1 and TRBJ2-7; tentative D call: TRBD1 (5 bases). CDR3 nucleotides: TGTGCCAGCAGACCCCAGTTGGGGCTCTACGAGCAGTACTTC. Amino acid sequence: CASRPQLGLYEQYF.